This T cell receptor beta chain was retrieved from a study of Ad26.COV2.S vaccination and SARS-CoV-2 variants. Points on this clone: Its specificity is not known.

This CDR3 is built from 19 residues. V was trimmed by 0 bases and J by 0 bases, leaving 18 bases between them. CDR1 and CDR2 from the germline V gene are MGHRA and YSYEKL. The data were produced by immunoSEQ multiplex PCR, yet TCRdb's version contains in-frame clones alone and is incomplete. Among approximately 250,000 clones listed, around nine tenths were seen once. The sample's treatment: around 19 received Ad26.COV2.S at low or high dose, single or two shots; a few received placebo; per-sample allocation not given. Specimens were obtained on day 63 following the first vaccine or placebo injection. Study-level findings and limits: Spike-specific responses of CD8+ and CD4+ T cells were reported to display substantial breadth after vaccination. With respect to non-spike TCR breadth, vaccine and placebo recipients were similar.

This sequence originates from a person aged 18-65 years who received the Ad26.COV2.S COVID-19 vaccine or a placebo. This chain uses TRBV4-1 with TRBJ2-1; D may be TRBD1 or TRBD2 (5 bases each). The specimen was peripheral blood, collected in a trial of Ad26.COV2.S vaccine versus placebo. CDR3 sequence reads: CASSQDLTSGTSSYNEQFF. CDR3 DNA: TGCGCCAGCAGCCAAGATCTTACGTCGGGGACGAGCTCCTACAATGAGCAGTTCTTC.